Following are 8 T cell receptor beta chains from one sample sequenced in a study of STAT5B mutations in CD4+ large granular lymphocyte leukemia. Sequenced by immunoSEQ multiplex PCR; TCRdb stores in-frame clones only, minus some. In the table there are 23,000 or so clones, 72% of which are singletons. Source material: CD4+ T cells from blood buffy coats. These TCRs come from a human donor in good health.

The chain carries TRBV13 and TRBJ1-4, with TRBD1 as a possible D gene (5 bases). CDR3 length: 14 amino acids. The V end was cut by 6 bases, the J end by 3 bases, with 11 bases between. CDR1 is PRHDT, CDR2 FYEKMQ, per germline (reference sequence). This CDR3 reads CASRMWGANEKLFF. The CDR3, as DNA: TGTGCCAGCAGGATGTGGGGGGCTAATGAAAAACTGTTTTTT.

The rearrangement joins TRBV5-1 to TRBJ2-5; D is ambiguous. CDR3 length equals 13 residues. Germline V gene sequence: CDR1 SGHRS, CDR2 YFSETQ. Trimming took 5 bases from V and 2 from J, leaving 10 bases between them. The DNA for the CDR3 is TGCGCCAGCAGACGGACCACTCAAGAGACCCAGTACTTC. Protein sequence: CASRRTTQETQYF.

The rearrangement joins TRBV7-8 to TRBJ1-2, with D possibly matching TRBD1 (6 bases). Trimming left V 1 base short and J 8 bases short, with 11 bases between. The CDR3 has 13 residues. Germline values: CDR1 SGHVS, CDR2 FQNEAQ. This chain's CDR3 is CASSLDRDRGYTF. CDR3 sequence (DNA): TGTGCCAGCAGCTTAGACAGGGACCGGGGCTACACCTTC.

The V and J genes are TRBV27 and TRBJ1-1, with D possibly TRBD1 on 6 matching bases. This CDR3 has 14 residues. Trimming shortened V by 1 base and J by 6 bases, and 12 bases separated the two germline ends. The germline gives CDR1 MNHEY, CDR2 SMNVEV (reference sequence). CDR3 residues: CASSLFKGEAEAFF. The CDR3 DNA follows: TGTGCCAGCAGTTTATTTAAGGGGGAAGCTGAAGCTTTCTTT.

The table lists this clone with a few counts. The chain employs TRBV11-2 and TRBJ2-7; maybe TRBD1 (5 bases). This CDR3 comprises 14 residues. Deletions cut 5 bases from V and 0 bases from J, with 11 bases between. The V gene's germline CDR1 is SGHAT and CDR2 FQNNGV. The CDR3 spells CASSRQQASYEQYF. In nucleotides, the CDR3 is TGTGCCAGCAGCAGACAGCAGGCCTCCTACGAGCAGTACTTC. The variable domain in full, completed from reference TRBV11-2 and TRBJ2-7, reads EAGVAQSPRYKIIEKRQSVAFWCNPISGHATLYWYQQILGQGPKLLIQFQNNGVVDDSQLPKDRFSAERLKGVDSTLKIQPAKLEDSAVYLCASSRQQASYEQYFGPGTRLTVT.

The chain carries TRBV18 and TRBJ1-5, with a possible D match to TRBD1 (6 bases). This CDR3 region has 16 residues. Germline CDR1 is KGHSH and CDR2 is LQKENI. V was trimmed by 5 bases and J by 3 bases, leaving 17 bases between them. CDR3 sequence: CASSFSGQSVNQPQHF. The CDR3 nucleotides are TGTGCCAGCTCATTCTCAGGACAGAGCGTCAATCAGCCCCAGCATTTT.

This rearrangement joins TRBV28 to TRBJ1-1; 7 nucleotides agree with TRBD1. Losses at the gene ends were 6 bases for V and 0 bases for J; bases not matched to a gene: 10. The length of the CDR3 is 16 residues. Germline V gene lookup returns CDR1 MDHEN and CDR2 SYDVKM. CDR3 region: CASRSSGQTMNTEAFF. CDR3 nucleotide sequence: TGTGCCAGCAGATCCTCGGGACAGACGATGAACACTGAAGCTTTCTTT.

The chain carries TRBV5-5 and TRBJ1-5, with 7 bases aligning to TRBD1. This CDR3 contains 15 residues. Germline loops: CDR1 SGHKS, CDR2 YYEKEE (reference sequence). J was trimmed by 3 bases and V by 1 base; bases with no gene match: 4. CDR3 residues: CASSLRGQNNQPQHF. The CDR3 DNA is TGTGCCAGCAGCTTGCGGGGACAGAACAATCAGCCCCAGCATTTT. Together with reference TRBV5-5 and TRBJ1-5, the CDR3 gives the full variable domain: DAGVTQSPTHLIKTRGQQVTLRCSPISGHKSVSWYQQVLGQGPQFIFQYYEKEERGRGNFPDRFSARQFPNYSSELNVNALLLGDSALYLCASSLRGQNNQPQHFGDGTRLSIL.